These T cell receptor beta chains were read from a single sample in a study of blood T cell repertoires in COVID-19. Sequenced by immunoSEQ multiplex PCR; TCRdb stores in-frame clones only, minus some. This table holds over 150,000 clones, approximately 86% found once. Sequences were obtained from peripheral blood. Receptor source: a woman aged 60-75 years who had recovered from COVID-19. The CDR3 runs from the conserved cysteine through the conserved F or W. A D gene is named only where the DNA matches it firmly. Clone size is not always given. Where it is, it says once, few, many or a class for expanded clones.

cdr3_nt cdr3_aa j_call d_call v_call clone_size
TGCGCCAGCAGCTTGGTGACAGGGGAAGATACGCAGTATTTT CASSLVTGEDTQYF TRBJ2-3 TRBD1 TRBV5-1 NA
TGTGCCATCAGGCAGGGGGTTGTCACAGATACGCAGTATTTT CAIRQGVVTDTQYF TRBJ2-3 TRBD1 TRBV10-3 NA
TGTGCCAGCCGTTGGGCAGATCAGCCCCAGCATTTT CASRWADQPQHF TRBJ1-5 NA TRBV6-5 NA
TGTGCCAGCTCAACCCAGGGGATGAACTATGGCTACACCTTC CASSTQGMNYGYTF TRBJ1-2 NA TRBV18 NA
TGTGCCAGCAGCGTAGCCCCCGGGACAGGGCTCACCGGGGAGCTGTTTTTT CASSVAPGTGLTGELFF TRBJ2-2 TRBD1 TRBV9 NA
TGTGCCAGCTCACCACAGGAGAGCTCCTATAATTCACCCCTCCACTTT CASSPQESSYNSPLHF TRBJ1-6 NA TRBV18 NA
TGTGCCAGTAACTACTACAGGGATGGGAATGGCTACACCTTC CASNYYRDGNGYTF TRBJ1-2 NA TRBV19 NA
TGCAGCGTTGAAGATTTTGGCGGGGGAGCTTTCTTT CSVEDFGGGAFF TRBJ1-1 NA TRBV29-1 NA
TGTGCCAGCAGCTTGGGACAGCACCAAGAGACCCAGTACTTC CASSLGQHQETQYF TRBJ2-5 TRBD1 TRBV11-2 NA
TGTGCCAGCAGCGTAGCTCCGGGTCCCTATAACTCCTACGAGCAGTACTTC CASSVAPGPYNSYEQYF TRBJ2-7 NA TRBV9 NA
TGCGCCAGCAGCCGCTTTCGGGGGTTTATAAGAGAAAAACTGTTTTTT CASSRFRGFIREKLFF TRBJ1-4 NA TRBV4-1 NA
TGCGCCAGCAGCAGACAGGGGGGGACGGAGACCCAGTACTTC CASSRQGGTETQYF TRBJ2-5 TRBD1 TRBV5-1 NA
TGTGCCACCAGTGGTGGGACAGGGGACACTGAAGCTTTCTTT CATSGGTGDTEAFF TRBJ1-1 TRBD1 TRBV24-1 NA
TGTGCCAGCAGCCGACAGGGTCAGCTCTATGGCTACACCTTC CASSRQGQLYGYTF TRBJ1-2 TRBD1 TRBV5-5 NA
TGTGCCAGCACCCGGGGGAGTATAGGAAACACCATATATTTT CASTRGSIGNTIYF TRBJ1-3 NA TRBV6-5 NA
TGTGCCAGCAGTCTCAGGGGAACAGATACGCAGTATTTT CASSLRGTDTQYF TRBJ2-3 NA TRBV27 NA
TGTGCCAGTAATGAAAACAGGGCGATGGACATTCAGTACTTC CASNENRAMDIQYF TRBJ2-4 NA TRBV19 NA
TGTGCCAGTAGCTCGTGGAGGAACACTGAAGCTTTCTTT CASSSWRNTEAFF TRBJ1-1 NA TRBV19 NA
TGTGCCAGCAGCTTAGGCCAGGCATACTCTGGAAACACCATATATTTT CASSLGQAYSGNTIYF TRBJ1-3 NA TRBV7-8 once
TGTGCCACCAGCAGAGGTGTGGATCGGGGTCCGACAGATACGCAGTATTTT CATSRGVDRGPTDTQYF TRBJ2-3 NA TRBV15 NA
TGTGCCACCAGTGAGGGGGGATCGACCGGGGAGCTGTTTTTT CATSEGGSTGELFF TRBJ2-2 NA TRBV24-1 NA
TGCGCCAGCAGCCAAGATCCTTACAGCTCTGGAAACACCATATATTTT CASSQDPYSSGNTIYF TRBJ1-3 NA TRBV4-3 NA
TGTGCCAGCAGCCCAACTAGCAGTTCCACAGATACGCAGTATTTT CASSPTSSSTDTQYF TRBJ2-3 NA TRBV3-1/TRBV3-2 NA
TGCGCCAGCAGCCAAGATTCAGGGTATAATTCACCCCTCCACTTT CASSQDSGYNSPLHF TRBJ1-6 NA TRBV4-1 NA
TGCAGCGTTGGACCGGGACTACCCATTTATACGCAGTATTTT CSVGPGLPIYTQYF TRBJ2-3 TRBD2 TRBV29-1 NA
TGTGCCAGCAGCTCCCGGACTAGCGGGGGGACCACAGATACGCAGTATTTT CASSSRTSGGTTDTQYF TRBJ2-3 TRBD2 TRBV5-8 NA
TGCGCCAGCAGCTTTACAGGGGGCACCGGCGCTGGGGCCAACGTCCTGACTTTC CASSFTGGTGAGANVLTF TRBJ2-6 TRBD1 TRBV5-1 NA
TGCGCCAGCAGCTTTGACACGAACACTGAAGCTTTCTTT CASSFDTNTEAFF TRBJ1-1 NA TRBV5-1 once
TGTGCCAGCAGTTTAGATAGCAATCAGCCCCAGCATTTT CASSLDSNQPQHF TRBJ1-5 NA TRBV6-2/TRBV6-3 NA